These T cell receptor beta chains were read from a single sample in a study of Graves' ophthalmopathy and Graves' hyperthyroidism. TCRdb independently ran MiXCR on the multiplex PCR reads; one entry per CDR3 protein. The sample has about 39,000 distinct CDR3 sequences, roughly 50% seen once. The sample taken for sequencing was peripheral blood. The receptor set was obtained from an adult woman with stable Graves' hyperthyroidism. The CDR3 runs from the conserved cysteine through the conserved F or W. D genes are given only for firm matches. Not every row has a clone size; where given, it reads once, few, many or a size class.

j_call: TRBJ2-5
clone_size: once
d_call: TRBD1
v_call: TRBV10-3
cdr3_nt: TGTGCCATCAGTGGGGACAGGGTCGGGACCCAGTACTTC
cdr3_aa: CAISGDRVGTQYF

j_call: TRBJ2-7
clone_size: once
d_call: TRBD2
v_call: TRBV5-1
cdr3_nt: TGCGCCAGCAGCTTGAGCGGGAACGGCTACACCTACGAGCAGTACTTC
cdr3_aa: CASSLSGNGYTYEQYF

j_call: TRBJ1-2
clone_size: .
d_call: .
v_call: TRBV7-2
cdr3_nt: TGCGCCAGCAGCCAAGACGGCAGGGCGACTACCTTC
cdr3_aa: CASSQDGRATTF

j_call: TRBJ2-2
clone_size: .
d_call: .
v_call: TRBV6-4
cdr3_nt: TGTGCCAGCAGTGACGGGACAGGGGAGCTGTTTTTT
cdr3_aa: CASSDGTGELFF

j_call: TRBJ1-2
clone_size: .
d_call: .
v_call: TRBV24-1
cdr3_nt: TGTGCCACCAGTGCCCCCGGGGACATCTCCACTAACTATGGCTACACCTTC
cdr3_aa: CATSAPGDISTNYGYTF

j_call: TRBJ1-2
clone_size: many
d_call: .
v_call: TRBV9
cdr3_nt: TGTGCCAGCAGCCATCGATTACCAACGGGGGTCGACTATGGCTACACCTTC
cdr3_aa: CASSHRLPTGVDYGYTF

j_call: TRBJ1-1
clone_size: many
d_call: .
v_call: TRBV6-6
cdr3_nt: TGTGCCAGCAGTTATCCGGTGGTCCGAGCTTTCTTT
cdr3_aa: CASSYPVVRAFF

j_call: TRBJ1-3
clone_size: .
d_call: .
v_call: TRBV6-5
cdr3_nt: TGTGCCAGCAGTTACCGAGCGGGAGGGAACACCATATATTTT
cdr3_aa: CASSYRAGGNTIYF

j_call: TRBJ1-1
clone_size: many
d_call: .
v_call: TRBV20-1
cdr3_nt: TGCAGTGCTTTCGCGAACACTGAAGCTTTCTTT
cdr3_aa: CSAFANTEAFF

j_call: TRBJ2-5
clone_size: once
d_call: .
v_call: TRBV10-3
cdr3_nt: TGTGCCATCCGGGGTGCGGGCAATCAAGAGACCCAGTACTTC
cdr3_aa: CAIRGAGNQETQYF

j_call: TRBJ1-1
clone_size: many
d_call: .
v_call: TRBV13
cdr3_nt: TGTGCCAGCAGTACAGAGAGAAAACTCACTGAAGCTTTCTTT
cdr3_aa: CASSTERKLTEAFF

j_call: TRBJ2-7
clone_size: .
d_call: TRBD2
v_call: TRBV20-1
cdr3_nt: TGCAGTGCTAGAGGTCACCGCGGACTAGCGGGACTCGAGCAGTACTTC
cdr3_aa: CSARGHRGLAGLEQYF

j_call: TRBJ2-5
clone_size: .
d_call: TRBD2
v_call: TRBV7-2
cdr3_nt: TGTGCCAGCAGCCAACAAGCGGGAGGCGAGACCCAGTACTTC
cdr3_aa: CASSQQAGGETQYF

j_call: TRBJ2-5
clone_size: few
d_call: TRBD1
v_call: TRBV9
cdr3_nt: TGCGCCAGCAGTACCGGGACAGGGGAGGAGACCCAGTACTTC
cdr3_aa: CASSTGTGEETQYF

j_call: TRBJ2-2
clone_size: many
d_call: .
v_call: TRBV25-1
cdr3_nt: TGTGCCAGCAGTGAATTACAGGGGAACACCGGGGAGCTGTTTTTT
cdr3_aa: CASSELQGNTGELFF

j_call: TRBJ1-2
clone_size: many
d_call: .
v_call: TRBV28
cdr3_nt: TGTGCCAGCAGTTCAGGGGCCTATGGCTACACCTTC
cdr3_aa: CASSSGAYGYTF

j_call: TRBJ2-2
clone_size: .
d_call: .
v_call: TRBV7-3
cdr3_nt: TGTGCCAGCGACGCGGGGAAGAACACCGGGGAGCTGTTTTTT
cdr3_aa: CASDAGKNTGELFF

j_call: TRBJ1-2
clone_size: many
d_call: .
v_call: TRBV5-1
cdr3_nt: TGCGCCAGCAGCTTCGGCGGCGGACACCTTGAGGACACCTTC
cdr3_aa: CASSFGGGHLEDTF

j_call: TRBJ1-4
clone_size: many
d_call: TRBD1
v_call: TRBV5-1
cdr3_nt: TGCGCCAGCAGCTTGGGGACAGGTCGTACTAATGAAAAACTGTTTTTT
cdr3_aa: CASSLGTGRTNEKLFF

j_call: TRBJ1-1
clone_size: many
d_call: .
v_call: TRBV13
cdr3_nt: TGTGCCAGCAGCCTGGTTATAATGAACACTGAAGCTTTCTTT
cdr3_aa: CASSLVIMNTEAFF

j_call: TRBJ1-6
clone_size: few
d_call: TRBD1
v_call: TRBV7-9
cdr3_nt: TGTGCCAGCAGCTCGGGACAGGGGACTTCACCCCTCCACTTT
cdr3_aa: CASSSGQGTSPLHF

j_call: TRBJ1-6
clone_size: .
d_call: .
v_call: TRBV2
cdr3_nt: TGTGCCAGCAGTGAGGCAGGGCCGAATTCACCCCTCCACTTT
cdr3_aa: CASSEAGPNSPLHF

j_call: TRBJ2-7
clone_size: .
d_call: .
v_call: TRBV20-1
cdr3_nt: TGCAGTGCTAGAGACATCGATGGGGCCAACGAGCAGTACTTC
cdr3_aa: CSARDIDGANEQYF

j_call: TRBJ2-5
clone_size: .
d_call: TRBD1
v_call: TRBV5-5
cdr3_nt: TGTGCCAGCAGCTTTGACAGGGGGCCCCAGTACTTC
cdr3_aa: CASSFDRGPQYF

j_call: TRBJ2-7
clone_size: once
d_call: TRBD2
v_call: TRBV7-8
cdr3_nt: TGTGCCAGCAGCTTAGGGGTTAGCGGGATAAGCTCCTACGAGCAGTACTTC
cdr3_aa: CASSLGVSGISSYEQYF

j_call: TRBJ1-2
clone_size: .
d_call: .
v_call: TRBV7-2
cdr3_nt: TGTGCCAGCAGCTTACCCCTGAATTATGGCTACACCTTC
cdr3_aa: CASSLPLNYGYTF

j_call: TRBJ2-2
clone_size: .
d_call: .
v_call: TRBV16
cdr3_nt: TGTGCCAGCAGCGAATTGGGGATCGGGGAGCTGTTTTTT
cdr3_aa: CASSELGIGELFF

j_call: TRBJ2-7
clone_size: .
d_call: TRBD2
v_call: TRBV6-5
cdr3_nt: TGTGCCAGCAGCGGACTAGCGGGAGGGGAGCAGTACTTC
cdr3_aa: CASSGLAGGEQYF

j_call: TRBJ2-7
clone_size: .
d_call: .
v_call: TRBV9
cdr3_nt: TGTGCCAGCAGCGTATCCGGGACTGGCGATTCCGAGCAGTACTTC
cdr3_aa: CASSVSGTGDSEQYF

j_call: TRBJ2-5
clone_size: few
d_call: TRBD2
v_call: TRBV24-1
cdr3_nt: TGTGCCACCAGTGAACGACTAGCGGGCAATCAAGAGACCCAGTACTTC
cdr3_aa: CATSERLAGNQETQYF

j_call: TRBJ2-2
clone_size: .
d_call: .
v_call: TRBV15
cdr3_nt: TGTGCCACCAGCAGAATGGGACTGGGTAACACCGGGGAGCTGTTTTTT
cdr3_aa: CATSRMGLGNTGELFF

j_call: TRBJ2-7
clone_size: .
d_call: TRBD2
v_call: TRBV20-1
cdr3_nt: TGCAGTGCTCCGGGACTAGCGGGACACGAGCAGTACTTC
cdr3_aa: CSAPGLAGHEQYF

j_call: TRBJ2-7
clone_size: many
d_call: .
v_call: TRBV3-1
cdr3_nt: TGTGCCAGCAGCCTGGGGGGCTCCTACGAGCAGTACTTC
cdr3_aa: CASSLGGSYEQYF